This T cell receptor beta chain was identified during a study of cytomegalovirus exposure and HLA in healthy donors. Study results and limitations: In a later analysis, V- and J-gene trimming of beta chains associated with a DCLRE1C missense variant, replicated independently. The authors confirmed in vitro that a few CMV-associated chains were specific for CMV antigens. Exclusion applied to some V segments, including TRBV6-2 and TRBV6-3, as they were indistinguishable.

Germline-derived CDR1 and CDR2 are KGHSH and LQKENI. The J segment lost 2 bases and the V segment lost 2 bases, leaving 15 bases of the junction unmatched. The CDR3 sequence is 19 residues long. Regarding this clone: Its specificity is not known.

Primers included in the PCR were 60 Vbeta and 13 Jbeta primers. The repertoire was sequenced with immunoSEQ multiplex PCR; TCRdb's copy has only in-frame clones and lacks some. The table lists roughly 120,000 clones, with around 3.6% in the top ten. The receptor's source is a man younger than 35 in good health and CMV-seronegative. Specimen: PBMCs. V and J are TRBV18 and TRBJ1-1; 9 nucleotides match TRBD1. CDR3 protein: CASSPYTKTGGKGNTEAFF. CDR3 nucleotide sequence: TGTGCCAGCTCACCATACACCAAAACAGGGGGCAAGGGAAACACTGAAGCTTTCTTT.